Below, 17 T cell receptor beta chains from the same sample are listed, as sequenced in a study of vaccination effects on CD4 cells after COVID-19. For these receptors, no antigen is known. Antigen-specific CD4+ T cells were expanded (with viral peptide pools) by the ViraFEST assay ahead of sequencing. Culturing for around 10 days preceded CD4+ T cell isolation. Each participant was administered two doses of either the BNT162b2 or the mRNA-1273 vaccine. TCRdb's copy holds only in-frame clones and misses some; the assay was immunoSEQ multiplex PCR. The table lists about 22,000 clones, 55% to 85% of them singletons. Sequencing used CD4+ T cells from PBMCs cultured with HCoV-NL63 spike peptides, obtained after COVID-19 vaccination. These receptors were collected from a human donor who received a COVID-19 vaccine.

V and J are TRBV3-1 (or the pseudogene TRBV3-2) and TRBJ2-2; no clear D. The V gene's germline CDR1 is LGHDT and CDR2 YNNKEL (reference sequence). V lost 4 bases and J 6 bases, leaving 9 bases between the germline ends. The CDR3 has 13 amino acids. The CDR3 loop is CASSPHSAGELFF. In nucleotides, the CDR3 is TGTGCCAGCAGCCCCCATTCCGCCGGGGAGCTGTTTTTT.

The chain has TRBV18 and TRBJ2-1, with D maybe TRBD1 (6 bases). CDR1 KGHSH and CDR2 LQKENI come from the germline V gene. Trimming shortened V by 6 bases and J by 1 base, and 13 bases separated the two germline ends. This CDR3 contains 15 residues. The CDR3 DNA reads TGTGCCAGCTCCCCCGACAGGCAGTCCTACAATGAGCAGTTCTTC. Protein: CASSPDRQSYNEQFF.

The rearrangement links TRBV20-1 to TRBJ1-2; no definite D call. CDR1 and CDR2 from the germline V gene are DFQATT and SNEGSKA (reference sequence). Between the trimmed V and J ends, which lost 3 bases and 8 bases, there was a span of 10 bases. CDR3 length equals 11 residues. CDR3 nucleotides: TGCAGTGCTAGTGTGGTCGACGGCTACACCTTC. Protein sequence: CSASVVDGYTF.

This chain uses TRBV21-1 with TRBJ2-1; TRBD2, the table's D call, was not compared with the DNA. TRBV21-1 counts as a pseudogene. The CDR3 has 16 amino acids. The DNA for the CDR3 is TGTGCCAGCAGCAAAGGTATGGGGACTAGCGATAATGAGCAGTTCTTC. Amino acids: CASSKGMGTSDNEQFF.

This clone is a singleton in its sample. V usage is TRBV12-3 or TRBV12-4 and J usage is TRBJ1-2; TRBD1 might be the D (5 bases). The CDR3 totals 13 residues. V was trimmed by 3 bases and J by 2 bases, leaving 7 bases between them. The CDR3 sequence is CASSFQGNYGYTF. CDR3 sequence (DNA): TGTGCCAGCAGTTTTCAGGGCAACTATGGCTACACCTTC.

The V and J genes are TRBV7-9 and TRBJ2-5; 13 bases align to TRBD2. The V and J ends lost 5 bases and 5 bases, in that order; junction bases with no gene match: 5. Germline V gives CDR1 SEHNR, CDR2 FQNEAQ (reference sequence). This CDR3 spans 15 amino acids. CDR3 region: CASSTGTSGMETQYF. For the CDR3, the DNA is TGTGCCAGCAGCACCGGGACTAGCGGGATGGAGACCCAGTACTTC. The whole variable domain, remainder taken from reference TRBV7-9 and TRBJ2-5, is DTGVSQNPRHKITKRGQNVTFRCDPISEHNRLYWYRQTLGQGPEFLTYFQNEAQLEKSRLLSDRFSAERPKGSFSTLEIQRTEQGDSAMYLCASSTGTSGMETQYFGPGTRLLVL.

The chain links TRBV11-2 to TRBJ2-2; 7 nucleotides align to TRBD2. The CDR3 runs 16 residues. J lost 1 base, V lost 1 base, and 3 bases had no gene match. The V gene's germline CDR1 is SGHAT and CDR2 FQNNGV. CDR3: CASSLGPSGNTGELFF. CDR3 in DNA: TGTGCCAGCAGCTTAGGCCCTAGCGGGAACACCGGGGAGCTGTTTTTT.

This clone was picked up one time. The chain couples TRBV25-1 to TRBJ2-1; 7 nucleotides match TRBD1. CDR3 length equals 15 residues. With 6 bases clipped from V and 4 bases from J, the junction kept 9 bases outside the gene matches. Germline-derived CDR1 and CDR2 are MGHDK and SYGVNS. The CDR3 reads CASRGTGTDYNEQFF. The CDR3 DNA sequence: TGTGCCAGCAGGGGGACCGGGACAGATTACAATGAGCAGTTCTTC. Full variable domain (missing parts from reference TRBV25-1 and TRBJ2-1): EADIYQTPRYLVIGTGKKITLECSQTMGHDKMYWYQQDPGMELHLIHYSYGVNSTEKGDLSSESTVSRIRTEHFPLTLESARPSHTSQYLCASRGTGTDYNEQFFGPGTRLTVL.

This clone was counted a few times. The genes are TRBV2 and TRBJ1-1; perhaps TRBD1 as D (5 bases). The CDR3 is 14 residues long. CDR1 is SNHLY and CDR2 is FYNNEI in the germline V gene. Trimming stripped 5 bases from V and 0 bases from J, with 10 bases between. The CDR3 reads CASSRTLVNTEAFF. The DNA of the CDR3 is TGTGCCAGCAGTCGGACATTAGTGAACACTGAAGCTTTCTTT. Together with reference TRBV2 and TRBJ1-1, the CDR3 gives the full variable domain: EPEVTQTPSHQVTQMGQEVILRCVPISNHLYFYWYRQILGQKVEFLVSFYNNEISEKSEIFDDQFSVERPDGSNFTLKIRSTKLEDSAMYFCASSRTLVNTEAFFGQGTRLTVV.

Within the sample, this clone is medium-sized. The gene calls are TRBV18 and TRBJ1-3; D unclear. V dropped 8 bases and J dropped 6 bases, with 11 bases sitting between them. The CDR3 covers 12 residues. Germline V CDR1 and CDR2: KGHSH, LQKENI. CDR3 DNA sequence: TGTGCCAGCGAGAAAACAGAAAACACCATATATTTT. Translation: CASEKTENTIYF. The entire variable domain, with the rest obtained from reference TRBV18 and TRBJ1-3, is as follows: NAGVMQNPRHLVRRRGQEARLRCSPMKGHSHVYWYRQLPEEGLKFMVYLQKENIIDESGMPKERFSAEFPKEGPSILRIQQVVRGDSAAYFCASEKTENTIYFGEGSWLTVV.

The V gene is TRBV10-2, the J gene TRBJ2-7; 11 nucleotides agree with TRBD1. The V segment lost 7 bases and the J segment 2 bases; nucleotides outside the gene matches: 7. The CDR3 has 15 residues. Per the germline V gene, CDR1 is WSHSY and CDR2 is SAAADI. The CDR3 protein is CASTRGQGETYEQYF. The CDR3 DNA sequence: TGCGCCAGCACCCGGGGACAGGGGGAAACCTACGAGCAGTACTTC.

This clone was recorded only once. The chain has TRBV5-6 and TRBJ2-1; no clear D. The V gene's germline CDR1 is SGHDT and CDR2 YYEEEE. V was shortened by 4 bases and J by 3 bases, with 20 bases between the two germline ends. The CDR3 has 17 amino acids. The CDR3: CASSPLDRGWGYNEQFF. CDR3 bases: TGTGCCAGCAGCCCGCTTGATAGAGGATGGGGCTACAATGAGCAGTTCTTC.

This chain connects TRBV18 to TRBJ2-2, with no clear D. This CDR3 is 15 amino acids long. The V and J ends lost 2 bases and 2 bases respectively, with 9 bases between them. The germline V gene encodes CDR1 KGHSH and CDR2 LQKENI. CDR3 sequence: CASSPDPENTGELFF. The CDR3 coding sequence is TGTGCCAGCTCACCAGACCCAGAAAACACCGGGGAGCTGTTTTTT.

The chain uses TRBV2 and TRBJ2-1; D unresolved. Deletions cut 0 bases from V and 8 bases from J, with 11 bases between. The germline CDR1 and CDR2 sequences are SNHLY and FYNNEI. This CDR3 has 14 amino acids. This chain's CDR3 is CASSEAGQADEQFF. The CDR3 nucleotides are TGTGCCAGCAGTGAAGCCGGTCAGGCGGATGAGCAGTTCTTC.

The chain joins TRBV3-1 (or the pseudogene TRBV3-2) to TRBJ2-4; 7 positions match TRBD1. Germline trimming cut 1 base from V and 13 bases from J; bases unmatched to any gene: 4. Germline assignment: CDR1 LGHDT and CDR2 YNNKEL (reference sequence). CDR3 size: 12 residues. CDR3 protein: CASSQGDSNQYF. The CDR3, as DNA: TGTGCCAGCAGCCAAGGGGACAGCAACCAGTACTTC.

The rearrangement links TRBV3-1 (or the pseudogene TRBV3-2) to TRBJ2-7; 11 bases agree with TRBD1. This CDR3 is 15 amino acids long. Trimming cost V 4 bases and J 3 bases; bases outside gene matches: 5. Germline V gives CDR1 LGHDT, CDR2 YNNKEL (reference sequence). CDR3 nucleotides: TGTGCCAGCAGCCCAAGGGGACAGGGGGGCTACGAGCAGTACTTC. Its translation: CASSPRGQGGYEQYF.

V and J are TRBV5-1 and TRBJ1-2; 12 bases fit TRBD1. CDR1 SGHRS and CDR2 YFSETQ come from the germline V gene. V gave up 6 bases and J gave up 3 bases; unmatched junction bases: 9. The CDR3 consists of 16 residues. The CDR3 loop reads CASTLGGTGGDYGYTF. The CDR3 nucleotides are TGCGCCAGCACCTTAGGCGGGACAGGGGGCGACTATGGCTACACCTTC.